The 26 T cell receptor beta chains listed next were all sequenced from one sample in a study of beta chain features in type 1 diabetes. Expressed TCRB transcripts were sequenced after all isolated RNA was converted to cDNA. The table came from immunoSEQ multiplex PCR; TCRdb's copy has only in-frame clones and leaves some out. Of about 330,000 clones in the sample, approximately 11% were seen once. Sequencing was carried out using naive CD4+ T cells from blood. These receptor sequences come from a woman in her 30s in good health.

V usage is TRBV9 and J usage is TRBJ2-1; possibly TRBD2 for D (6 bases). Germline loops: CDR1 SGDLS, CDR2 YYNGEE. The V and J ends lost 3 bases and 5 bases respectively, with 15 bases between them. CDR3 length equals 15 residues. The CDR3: CASSGRDFVNNEQFF. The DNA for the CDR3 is TGTGCCAGCAGCGGCAGGGACTTCGTCAACAATGAGCAGTTCTTC. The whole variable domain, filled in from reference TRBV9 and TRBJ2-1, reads DSGVTQTPKHLITATGQRVTLRCSPRSGDLSVYWYQQSLDQGLQFLIQYYNGEERAKGNILERFSAQQFPDLHSELNLSSLELGDSALYFCASSGRDFVNNEQFFGPGTRLTVL.

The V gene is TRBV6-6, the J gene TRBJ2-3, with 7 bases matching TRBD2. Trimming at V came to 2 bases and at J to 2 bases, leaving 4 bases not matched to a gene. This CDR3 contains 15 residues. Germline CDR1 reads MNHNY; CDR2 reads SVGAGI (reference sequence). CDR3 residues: CASSYVAGPTDTQYF. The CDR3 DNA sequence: TGTGCCAGCAGTTACGTAGCGGGCCCCACAGATACGCAGTATTTT.

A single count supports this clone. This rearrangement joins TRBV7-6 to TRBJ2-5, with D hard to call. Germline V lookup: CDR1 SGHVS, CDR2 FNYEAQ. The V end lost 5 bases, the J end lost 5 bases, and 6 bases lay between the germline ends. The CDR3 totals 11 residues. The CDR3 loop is CASSPSETQYF. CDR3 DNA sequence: TGTGCCAGCAGCCCATCCGAGACCCAGTACTTC.

The CDR3 nucleotides are TGTGCCAGCAGCCCCGGGGCAGGGGAGTTCTTC. It is translated as CASSPGAGEFF. This rearrangement joins TRBV5-4 to TRBJ2-1; perhaps TRBD1 as D (6 bases). Trimming removed 4 bases from V and 14 bases from J, with 13 bases in between. CDR1 and CDR2 from the germline V gene are SGHNT and YYREEE (reference sequence). The CDR3 consists of 11 residues.

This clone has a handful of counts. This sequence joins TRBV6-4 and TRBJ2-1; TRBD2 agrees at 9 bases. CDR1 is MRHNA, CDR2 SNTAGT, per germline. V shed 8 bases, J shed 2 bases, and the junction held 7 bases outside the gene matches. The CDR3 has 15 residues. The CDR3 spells CASRSAGGPYNEQFF. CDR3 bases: TGTGCCAGCCGATCAGCGGGAGGCCCCTACAATGAGCAGTTCTTC.

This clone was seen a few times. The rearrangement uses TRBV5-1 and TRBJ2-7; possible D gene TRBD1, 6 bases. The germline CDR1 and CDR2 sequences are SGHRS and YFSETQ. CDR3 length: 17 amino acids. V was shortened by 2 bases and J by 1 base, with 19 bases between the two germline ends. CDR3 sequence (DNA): TGCGCCAGCAGCTTCGAGTTGGGTGGGACACGGTCCTACGAGCAGTACTTC. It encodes CASSFELGGTRSYEQYF.

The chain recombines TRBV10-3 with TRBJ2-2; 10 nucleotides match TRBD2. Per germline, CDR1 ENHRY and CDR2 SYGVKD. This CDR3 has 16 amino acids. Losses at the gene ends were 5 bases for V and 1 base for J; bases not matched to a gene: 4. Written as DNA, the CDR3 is TGTGCCATCAGTAAAACTAGCGGGAAGAACACCGGGGAGCTGTTTTTT. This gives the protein CAISKTSGKNTGELFF.

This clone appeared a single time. Here the CDR3 reads CASSRSLALYNEQFF. In DNA form, the CDR3 reads TGTGCCAGCAGCCGGTCCCTAGCTCTTTACAATGAGCAGTTCTTC. The V gene is TRBV6-5, the J gene TRBJ2-1; TRBD2 might be the D (5 bases). Per germline, CDR1 MNHEY and CDR2 SVGAGI. The CDR3 totals 15 residues. V lost 6 bases to trimming and J lost 4 bases, with 16 bases between them.

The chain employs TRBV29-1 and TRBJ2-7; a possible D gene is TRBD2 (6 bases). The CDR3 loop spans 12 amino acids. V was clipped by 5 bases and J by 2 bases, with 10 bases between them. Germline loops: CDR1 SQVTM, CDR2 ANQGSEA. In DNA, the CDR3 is TGCAGCGTTCCACCGGGGGCCTACGAGCAGTACTTC. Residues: CSVPPGAYEQYF.

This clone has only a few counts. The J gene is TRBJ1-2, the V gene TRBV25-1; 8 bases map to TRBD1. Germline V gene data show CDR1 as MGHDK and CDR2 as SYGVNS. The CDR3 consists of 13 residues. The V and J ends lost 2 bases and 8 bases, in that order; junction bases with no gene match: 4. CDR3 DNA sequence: TGTGCCAGCAGTGAAAGGACAGGGCCCGGCTACACCTTC. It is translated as CASSERTGPGYTF.

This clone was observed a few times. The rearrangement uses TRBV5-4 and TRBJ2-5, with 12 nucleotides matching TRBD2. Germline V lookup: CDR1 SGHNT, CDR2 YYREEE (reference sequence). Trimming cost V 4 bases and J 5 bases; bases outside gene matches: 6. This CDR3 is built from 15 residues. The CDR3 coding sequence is TGTGCCAGCAGCCTAGGACTAGCGGGACTGGAGACCCAGTACTTC. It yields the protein CASSLGLAGLETQYF.

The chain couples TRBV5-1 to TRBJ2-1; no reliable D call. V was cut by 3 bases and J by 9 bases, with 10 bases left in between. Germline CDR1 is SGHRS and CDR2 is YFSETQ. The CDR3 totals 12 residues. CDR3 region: CASSSSGVEQFF. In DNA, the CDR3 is TGCGCCAGCAGCTCCTCGGGTGTTGAGCAGTTCTTC.

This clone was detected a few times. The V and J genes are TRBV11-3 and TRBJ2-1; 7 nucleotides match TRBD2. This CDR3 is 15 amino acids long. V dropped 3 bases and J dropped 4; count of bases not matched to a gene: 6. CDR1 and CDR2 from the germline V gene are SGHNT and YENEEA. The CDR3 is CASSFGGSSYNEQFF. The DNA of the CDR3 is TGTGCCAGCAGCTTCGGCGGGAGTTCATACAATGAGCAGTTCTTC.

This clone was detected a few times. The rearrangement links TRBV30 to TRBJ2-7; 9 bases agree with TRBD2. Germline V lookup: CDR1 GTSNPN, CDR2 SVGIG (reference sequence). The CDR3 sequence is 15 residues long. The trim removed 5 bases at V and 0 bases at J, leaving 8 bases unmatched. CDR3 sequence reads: CAWRIAGGGSYEQYF. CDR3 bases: TGTGCCTGGCGCATTGCGGGAGGGGGCTCCTACGAGCAGTACTTC.

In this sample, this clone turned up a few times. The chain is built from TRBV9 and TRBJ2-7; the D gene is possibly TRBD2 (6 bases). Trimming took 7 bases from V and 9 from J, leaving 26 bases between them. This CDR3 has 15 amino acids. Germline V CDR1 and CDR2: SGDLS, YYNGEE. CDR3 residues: CASSPMNGHIGGQYF. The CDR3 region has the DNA TGTGCCAGCTCGCCCATGAATGGCCATATCGGGGGGCAGTACTTC.

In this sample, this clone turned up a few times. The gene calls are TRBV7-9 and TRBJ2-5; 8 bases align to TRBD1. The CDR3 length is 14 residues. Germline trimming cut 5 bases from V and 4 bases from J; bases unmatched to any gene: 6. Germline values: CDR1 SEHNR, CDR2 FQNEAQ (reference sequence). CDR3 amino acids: CASSPVGQGETQYF. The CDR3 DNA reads TGTGCCAGCAGCCCCGTAGGACAGGGAGAGACCCAGTACTTC.

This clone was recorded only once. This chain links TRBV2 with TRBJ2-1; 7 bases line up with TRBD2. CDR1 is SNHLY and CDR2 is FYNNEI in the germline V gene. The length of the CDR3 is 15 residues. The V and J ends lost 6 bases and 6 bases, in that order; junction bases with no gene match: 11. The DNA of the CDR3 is TGTGCCAGCAGGACCGGGACTACCCGGGGCAATGAGCAGTTCTTC. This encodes CASRTGTTRGNEQFF.

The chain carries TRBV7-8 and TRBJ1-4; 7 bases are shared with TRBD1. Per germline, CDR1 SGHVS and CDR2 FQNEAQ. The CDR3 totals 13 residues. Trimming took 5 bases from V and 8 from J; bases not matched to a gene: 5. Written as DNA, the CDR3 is TGTGCCAGCAGCCGCCGACAGGGAGAAAAACTGTTTTTT. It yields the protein CASSRRQGEKLFF. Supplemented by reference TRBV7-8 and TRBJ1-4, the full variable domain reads GAGVSQSPRYKVAKRGQDVALRCDPISGHVSLFWYQQALGQGPEFLTYFQNEAQLDKSGLPSDRFFAERPEGSVSTLKIQRTQQEDSAVYLCASSRRQGEKLFFGSGTQLSVL.

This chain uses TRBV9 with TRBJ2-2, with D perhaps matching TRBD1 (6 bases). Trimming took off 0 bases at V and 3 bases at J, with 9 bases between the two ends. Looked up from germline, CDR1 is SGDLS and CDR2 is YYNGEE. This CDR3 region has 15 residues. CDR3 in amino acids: CASSVDQGYTGELFF. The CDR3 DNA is TGTGCCAGCAGCGTAGATCAGGGGTACACCGGGGAGCTGTTTTTT.

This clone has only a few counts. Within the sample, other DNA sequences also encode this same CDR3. The CDR3 loop reads CAWSVQGSETQYF. CDR3 nucleotides: TGTGCCTGGAGTGTGCAGGGGAGTGAGACCCAGTACTTC. The rearrangement joins TRBV30 to TRBJ2-5; D is possibly TRBD1 (6 bases). V lost 0 bases, J lost 5 bases, and 10 bases lay in between. CDR3 length equals 13 residues. Germline V gene lookup returns CDR1 GTSNPN and CDR2 SVGIG (reference sequence).

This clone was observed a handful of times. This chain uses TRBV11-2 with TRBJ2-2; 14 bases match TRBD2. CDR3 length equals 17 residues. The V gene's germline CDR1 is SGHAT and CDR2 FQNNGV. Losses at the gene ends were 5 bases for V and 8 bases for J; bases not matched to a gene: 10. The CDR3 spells CASSPEGLAGELGELFF. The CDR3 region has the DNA TGTGCCAGCAGCCCAGAGGGACTAGCGGGAGAATTGGGGGAGCTGTTTTTT.

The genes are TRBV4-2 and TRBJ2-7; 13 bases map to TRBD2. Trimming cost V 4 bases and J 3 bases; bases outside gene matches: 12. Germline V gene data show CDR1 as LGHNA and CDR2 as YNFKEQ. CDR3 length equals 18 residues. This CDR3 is CASSLSGLAGPTNYEQYF. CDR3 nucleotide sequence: TGTGCCAGCAGCCTTTCGGGACTAGCGGGACCTACTAACTACGAGCAGTACTTC.

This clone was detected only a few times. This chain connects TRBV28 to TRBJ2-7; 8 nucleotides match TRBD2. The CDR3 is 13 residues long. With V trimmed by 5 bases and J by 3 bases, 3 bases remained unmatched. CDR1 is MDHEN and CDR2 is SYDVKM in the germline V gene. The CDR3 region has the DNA TGTGCCAGCAGTCCGGGACTAGTCTACGAGCAGTACTTC. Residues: CASSPGLVYEQYF.

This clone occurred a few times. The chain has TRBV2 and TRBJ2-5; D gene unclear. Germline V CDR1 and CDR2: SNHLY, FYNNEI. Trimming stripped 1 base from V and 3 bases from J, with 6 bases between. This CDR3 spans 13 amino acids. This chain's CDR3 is CASSEGAEETQYF. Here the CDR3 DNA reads TGTGCCAGCAGTGAAGGTGCGGAAGAGACCCAGTACTTC.

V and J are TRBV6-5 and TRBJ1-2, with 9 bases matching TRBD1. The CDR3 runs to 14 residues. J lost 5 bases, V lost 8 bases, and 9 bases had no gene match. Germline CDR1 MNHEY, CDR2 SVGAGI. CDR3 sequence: CASFPSGTGYGYTF. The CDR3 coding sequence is TGTGCCAGCTTCCCCAGCGGGACAGGGTATGGCTACACCTTC.

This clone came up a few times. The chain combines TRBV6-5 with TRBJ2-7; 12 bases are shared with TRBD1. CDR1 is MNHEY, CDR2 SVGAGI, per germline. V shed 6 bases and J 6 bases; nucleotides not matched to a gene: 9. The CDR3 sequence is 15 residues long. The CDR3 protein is CASRSNQGQGAEQYF. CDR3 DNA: TGTGCCAGCAGATCGAATCAGGGACAGGGGGCCGAGCAGTACTTC.